This TCR beta chain was identified in a study of shared clonotypes between healthy human individuals. In the study overall: A couple of women and three men aged 18 to 49 made up the donors. Study-wide findings and caveats: Rarefaction indicated that sorted-subset sequencing remained incomplete although depth was large. Clonotype sharing among donors likely depends on sequencing depth.

This clone occurred once. Antigen unknown. Other DNA sequences in this specimen translate into the identical CDR3. The repertoire was sequenced with immunoSEQ multiplex PCR; TCRdb's copy has only in-frame clones and lacks some. The sample contains about 1.5 million clones, approximately 97% of which appear only once. There are 11 residues in the CDR3. Trimming pared 6 bases from V and 6 bases from J, leaving 7 bases between. Germline values: CDR1 KGHSH, CDR2 LQKENI. The chain combines TRBV18 with TRBJ2-3; D gene unclear. This TCR was sampled from a man aged 25-45 years in good health. The sequenced material came from naive CD4+ T cells sorted from blood. Subset noted: CD45RA+ positively selected. DNA of the CDR3: TGTGCCAGCTCTCCTTCGGATACGCAGTATTTT. This codes for CASSPSDTQYF.